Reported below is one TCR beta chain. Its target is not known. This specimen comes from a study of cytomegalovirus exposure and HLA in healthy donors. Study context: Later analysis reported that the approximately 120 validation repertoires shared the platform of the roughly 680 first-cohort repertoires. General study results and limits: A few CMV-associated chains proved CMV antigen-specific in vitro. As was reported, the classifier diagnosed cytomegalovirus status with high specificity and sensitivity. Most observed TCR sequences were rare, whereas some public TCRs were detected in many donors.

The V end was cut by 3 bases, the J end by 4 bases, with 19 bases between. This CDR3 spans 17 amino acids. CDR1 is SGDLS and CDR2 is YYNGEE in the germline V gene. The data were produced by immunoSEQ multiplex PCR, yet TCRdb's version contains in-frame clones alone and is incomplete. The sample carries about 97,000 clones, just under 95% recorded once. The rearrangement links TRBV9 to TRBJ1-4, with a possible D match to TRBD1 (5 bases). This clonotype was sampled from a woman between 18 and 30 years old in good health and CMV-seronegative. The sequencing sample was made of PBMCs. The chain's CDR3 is CASSARTGVDGNEKLFF. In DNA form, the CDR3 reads TGTGCCAGCAGCGCTAGAACGGGGGTAGACGGTAATGAAAAACTGTTTTTT. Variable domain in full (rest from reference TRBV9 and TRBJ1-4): DSGVTQTPKHLITATGQRVTLRCSPRSGDLSVYWYQQSLDQGLQFLIQYYNGEERAKGNILERFSAQQFPDLHSELNLSSLELGDSALYFCASSARTGVDGNEKLFFGSGTQLSVL.